This paragraph reports one TCR beta chain. The antigen remains unidentified. The data belong to a study of shared clonotypes between healthy human individuals. Study-wide background: Plates per donor: three CD4 naive, three CD4 memory, two CD8 naive, one CD8 memory.

CDR3 size: 13 residues. Germline lookup yields CDR1 SEHNR and CDR2 FQNEAQ (reference sequence). V lost 6 bases and J lost 7, with 13 bases in between. Points from the study as a whole: Only a few donors were included, so the genetic and exposure-history diversity represented was limited. Generation probabilities were higher for clonotypes shared across all four sorted-subset donors than for unshared ones.

Measured with immunoSEQ multiplex PCR; TCRdb has only the in-frame clones, and not every one. The sample has around 2,000,000 clones, about 95% seen once. Selected positively for CCR7 and CD45RO-negative, naive CD8 cells excluded terminally differentiated effector memory CD45RA+ cells. Among the donors, all were Caucasian adults who lived in Nashville, Tennessee. This clonotype was obtained from a man aged 18 to 29 in good health. The chain uses TRBV7-9 and TRBJ2-1; D is perhaps TRBD1 or TRBD2 (5 bases each). Material for sequencing was naive CD8+ T cells sorted from blood. CDR3 coding DNA: TGTGCCAGCAGAAGAGGGGCCGGGAATGAGCAGTTCTTC. Translation: CASRRGAGNEQFF.